This TCR beta chain was documented in a study of T cell responses to AZD1222 COVID-19 vaccine. V was clipped by 0 bases and J by 5 bases; unmatched bases: 2. CDR1 and CDR2 from the germline V gene are SGHRS and YFSETQ. The CDR3 consists of 13 residues. Profiling relied on immunoSEQ multiplex PCR, and the TCRdb table lists in-frame clones only, not all of them. The data contain under 150,000 clones, 70% to 90% of them singletons. This sequence joins TRBV5-1 and TRBJ2-7; 7 bases are a match to TRBD1. This material consisted of peripheral blood, taken 28 days after the second dose of the MenACWY control vaccine. The receptor comes from an adult who received the MenACWY meningococcal vaccine as a control. CDR3 nucleotides: TGCGCCAGCAGCTTGGTACAGGGGAACGAGCAGTACTTC. This codes for CASSLVQGNEQYF.